This T cell receptor beta chain was profiled in a study of shared clonotypes between healthy human individuals. Study context: Donors consisted of two women and a few men between 18 and 49. Per donor, CD8 memory used one plate, CD8 naive used two, CD4 memory used three and CD4 naive used three.

Terminally differentiated effector memory CD45RA+ cells were excluded by CCR7 positive selection of CD45RO-negative cells. In regard to this clone: Its specificity is unknown.

The CDR3 loop spans 18 amino acids. Researchers ran the assay at a deep level. Clones were read by immunoSEQ multiplex PCR, and TCRdb kept only the in-frame ones, dropping some. The table shows over 800,000 clones, with roughly 92% occurring only once. Overall study results and limits: In general, naive subsets displayed greater estimated richness than memory subsets did.

The sample was naive CD8+ T cells sorted from blood. This clonotype was sampled from a man aged 25 to 40 in good health. The chain uses TRBV21-1 and TRBJ2-6; TRBD1 was called by the table and not checked on the DNA. TRBV21-1 corresponds to a pseudogene. The CDR3 DNA follows: TGTGCCAGCAGCAAAGGGGCGAGAAGGGGGTCTGGGGCCAACGTCCTGACTTTC. It encodes CASSKGARRGSGANVLTF.